This entry is about one TCR beta chain. This clone appeared once. Its specific antigen is unknown. The sample holds no much larger clone one base away, and base qualities are not on file. The sample originates from a study of blood T cell repertoires in COVID-19 (dated by TCRdb to 2020 to 2021). Context from the whole study: Collaborator samples came from the United States, Italy and Spain and covered acute and convalescent phases of COVID-19. Deeply sampled blood TCRbeta repertoires from subjects exposed to, actively infected with, or recovered from COVID-19 were included in the dataset. Sample metadata almost always included a de-identified subject ID, COVID-19 status, age in years and sex. Samples came from the ongoing ImmuneRACE study (first 160 participants) plus 1,254 subjects from 6 global collaborators. The material from the prospective study consisted of cDNA or gDNA derived from T cells, B-cell-depleted T cells, or PBMCs. Where available, HLA class I and class II types were obtained from metadata supplied by the sample provider rather than from assay-based typing. The repertoires were made available in a free public database intended to serve as a resource for research on the immune response to SARS-CoV-2.

In Seattle, one collaborating source enrolled patients while the infection was active and tracked those patients longitudinally over the course of disease. Each collaborating institution followed its own protocols to collect whole blood in K2EDTA tubes. For TCRbeta analysis, collaborators shipped samples in one of three forms: frozen whole blood, isolated PBMCs, or DNA extracted from either of those sample types. Its CDR3 holds 20 amino acids, cysteine through phenylalanine. CDR3 DNA is the only sequence kept; it has 60 bases, read in frame from the first base. The germline V gene gives CDR1 as MNHEY and CDR2 as SVGEGT. V ends up 0 bases short and J 6 bases short, with an unmatched junction base count of 17. TCRbeta CDR3 regions were amplified from genomic DNA using the immunoSEQ Assay, a bias-controlled multiplex PCR. The original pipeline was this. The number of nucleated cells in each sample was estimated from the amplification of reference gene primers within the assay. To quantify the absolute abundance of each unique TCRbeta CDR3 rearrangement, sequence reads were collapsed and filtered. Productive Simpson clonality was computed per sample as the square root of Simpson's diversity index over productive rearrangements. In its TCRdb copy, this immuneACCESS table keeps in-frame sequences only and misses some clones. Where compared with another copy, unresolved V genes explain less than half of these, and the others have no known cause. For V, J and clone size, that table is used; D and trimming come from the DNA. This sample gives 350,000 or so clones in total; more than 75% of them show up just once. About 10% of the sample is held by the ten biggest clonotypes.

Broad study findings and their caveats: The quantity of clinical and demographic metadata differed by source and by participant and was supplied without curation.

This receptor was taken from a woman in her 30s with COVID-19, enrolled during active disease. Sequenced sample: peripheral blood. Here the chain combines TRBV6-2 or TRBV6-3 and TRBJ2-2, and 9 junction bases match TRBD2. The DNA sequence reads TGTGCCAGCAGTTACTCCTCACGGCGGGGCGCTAGCGGGATTGCCGGGGAGCTGTTTTTT. Translated, it gives CASSYSSRRGASGIAGELFF.